This TCR beta chain is from a study of cytomegalovirus exposure and HLA in healthy donors (dated 2017 in TCRdb). With regard to the full study: An earlier analysis of some 500 of the donors reported approximately 270 Gb of sequence data and some 120 million unique TCR beta sequences from around 200 million T cells. An early release covering roughly 640 HLA-typed donors comprised 300 to 350 gigabases of sequencing data and tens of millions of unique TCR sequences. Rather than using new phenotypic data, the later analysis identified candidate immune exposures from TCR beta sequences and from how often those sequences occurred across donors. To study patterns of TCR occurrence, a later analysis re-analyzed previously published TCR beta repertoires from 666 donors and added high-resolution HLA genotyping. All discovery cohort repertoires had been generated using a single sequencing platform. The number of typed donors differed by locus: 629-630 for A, B, C, DRB1 and DQB1; some 500 for DQA1; approximately 610 for DPA1; and some 430 for DPB1. The study profiled the T cell repertoires of 666 subjects by immunosequencing and related them to cytomegalovirus serostatus. The study combined high-throughput TCR immunosequencing, statistical association of individual TCRs with disease status, and machine learning to predict cytomegalovirus infection status. An earlier analysis of some 500 of the donors applied high-throughput TCR beta sequencing to assess whether each TCR beta V gene segment acted as functional or pseudogenic. Donor age, sex, ethnicity and CMV serostatus were collected together with the repertoire data. Among a few hundred genotyped donors of the cohort, an average of approximately 230,000 unique TCR beta nucleotide sequences were sequenced per donor, roughly 18% of them non-productive. The study was designed to test whether signatures of past pathogen exposure could be identified by cataloging public T cell receptors. Both class I and class II loci were covered by HLA typing, at four-digit resolution. A handful of DR-DQ haplotypes were treated as single units for association and clustering because of strong linkage in the cohort. In a later genetic analysis, genome-wide SNP genotypes for about 65% of the 666 donors were used, and that subset was treated as a discovery cohort. A separate validation cohort of roughly 130 different subjects was used in addition to the 666-subject first cohort. Of the roughly 400 genotyped donors, about 80% fell in the genetic ancestry cluster associated with self-reported Caucasian donors. Beyond this particular receptor, the publication reports: In an earlier analysis of fewer than 750 of the donors, most TCR beta V segments were observed in productive rearrangements about 87% or about 30% of the time, broadly matching IMGT annotations. When HLA alleles, especially DR and DQ, strongly co-occurred, TCR associations were difficult to assign to individual alleles. Most TCR sequences were observed very rarely across donors, whereas some public TCRs were present in many individuals. Correlated functional status among segregating V segments might be attributable to linkage disequilibrium, but an unknown experimental factor could not be ruled out. Some IMGT-functional V segments, including TRBV6-2 and TRBV6-3, could not be told apart with the 87-base-pair reads, so those segments were excluded. Because HLA typing was missing for some donors at each locus, association tests included only the typed subset. Several of the top co-occurrence clusters appeared to be linked to parvovirus B19, influenza, CMV and Epstein-Barr virus, according to a later analysis. According to a later genetic analysis, donors in an Asian-associated ancestry cluster had fewer N-insertions in productive TCRs than the roughly 670-donor mean. According to a later analysis, most CMV-associated TCR beta chains appeared to be HLA-restricted, and the HLA associations seemed to be driven largely by CMV exposure. A cluster of highly shared sequence variants was judged likely to represent a technical artifact of the sequencing pipeline. In a later analysis, over 15,000 TCR beta sequences were associated with specific HLA alleles at a false discovery rate of 0.05. Because counts were too low, about 18 rarely observed V segments, including chromosome 9 orphons, were excluded from the earlier analysis of under 650 of the donors. The presence/absence analyses assumed that sequencing depth was roughly uniform across donors, and that assumption may not be true. For the cohort, immune exposure information was limited to CMV serostatus. The authors suggested that the approach could potentially be extended to other disease states and immunological phenotypes. A later analysis found that TCR association rates varied across HLA loci, with DRB1 alleles showing the most associated TCRs and HLA-C alleles the fewest. In a later genetic analysis, a missense DCLRE1C variant was associated with V-gene and J-gene trimming of TCR beta chains, and the association was replicated in an independent cohort. The study gave a list of 150 to 200 TCR beta chains associated with cytomegalovirus. Cytomegalovirus status was reported to be diagnosed by the classifier with high specificity and sensitivity in both the original and validation cohorts. A later analysis found that HLA-associated TCR beta chains were more clonally expanded and had lower generation probabilities than equally common non-associated chains. Only TCR beta chains were sequenced in this cohort, and the absence of alpha or paired-chain data limited detectable features. A further reported finding was that TCR beta sequences accurately predicted the HLA-A and HLA-B alleles for most subjects in the first cohort. A few of the identified cytomegalovirus-associated TCR beta chains were confirmed in vitro to be specific for cytomegalovirus antigens.

The cohort was made up of 666 healthy bone marrow donors. Cohort members were all nominally healthy when sampled, although unrecorded immune exposures were likely present. The donor was CMV seronegative and was included in the group of several hundred seronegative cohort members. A peripheral blood sample was provided by each donor, and peripheral blood mononuclear cells were used for TCR beta sequencing. Genomic DNA was extracted from the blood cell samples with the Qiagen DNeasy Blood Extraction Kit. Libraries were prepared through the immunoSEQ multiplex PCR assay. The multiplex PCR relied on a mix of 60 forward primers for TCR Vbeta segments and 13 reverse primers for TCR Jbeta segments. Amplification of the CDR3 region of rearranged TCR beta genes was performed with a multiplex PCR assay on genomic DNA. The Illumina HiSeq System was used to sequence the amplified TCR beta libraries as 87-base-pair reads. Processing in the source paper ran as follows. Across the 670 or so repertoires, a later analysis counted 78 million or so unique TCR beta chains, some 11 million of which were shared by at least two donors. A nearest-neighbor algorithm error-corrected the raw reads and collapsed the reads into unique sequences, merging closely related sequences to remove PCR and sequencing errors. V, D and J gene segments were assigned by aligning CDR3 sequences to IMGT reference sequences. For a sequence to be retained, a match of at least six nucleotides was required to both a V gene segment and a J gene segment. Rearrangements were classified as productive when the CDR3 lacked stop codons and remained in frame with V and J, and all other rearrangements were classified as non-productive. Following IMGT convention, CDR3 was defined as the stretch from the second conserved V-encoded cysteine to the conserved J-encoded phenylalanine. Sequences without an unambiguous match to a single V gene segment were excluded from the earlier analysis of about 640 of the donors. An earlier analysis of some 610 of the donors called V segments functional above 56.7% productive rearrangements and segregating when the between-donor standard deviation exceeded 5%. A statistical classification framework was developed to diagnose cytomegalovirus status using the catalog of TCR beta chain sequences. In a later analysis, V and J genes were assigned by comparing TCR nucleotide sequences against IMGT/GENE-DB human TR gene sequences. The TCRdist pipeline was used in a later analysis to assign CDR3 sequences and most-parsimonious VDJ recombination scenarios. In a later analysis, each TCR beta chain was defined by its CDR3 amino acid sequence together with its V-gene family, and reads lacking a unique V-gene family were excluded. In a later analysis, nearly 600 highly shared, low-generation-probability nucleotide sequences were removed to address suspected cross-contamination and a sequencing artifact. In a later analysis, a clonal expansion index for each public chain was calculated from normalized within-repertoire ranks of inferred template counts. A later analysis computed generation probabilities with a VDJ recombination model fitted to out-of-frame rearrangements, and checked the results against IGoR. In a later analysis, hypergeometric tests were used to score TCR-TCR, TCR-HLA and TCR-CMV co-occurrence, with a repertoire-size bias correction applied to TCR pairs. False discovery rates were estimated in a later analysis by permuting HLA or CMV assignments 20 times. In a later analysis, co-occurring TCRs were grouped using DBSCAN, with TCRdist sequence similarity added in when clustering inside HLA-allele-positive subsets. Repertoires with fewer than 30,000 or more than 120,000 public chains, plus five repertoires with anomalous nucleotide sharing, were excluded from co-occurrence clustering. Here the immuneACCESS table is served through TCRdb, limited to in-frame sequences with V and J called. Missing clones are a known gap in these copies; in checked studies unresolved V genes cover under half, and the rest lacks a known reason. V, J and clone size are those of that table, while D and trimming were read from the DNA. Recorded for this sample are about 67,000 clones; about four fifths of them occurred a single time. The top ten clonotypes cover about 4.1% of the sample.

As concerns this clone: The clone's antigen remains unknown. Base qualities are missing; no much larger clone stands one base away.

According to the germline V gene (reference sequence), CDR1 reads MNHNY and CDR2 reads SVGAGI. The CDR3 covers 14 residues, taking in both the cysteine and the phenylalanine. The CDR3 DNA has 42 bases and is translated from base 1. V loses 6 bases of germline sequence and J loses 3 bases, and the interval between the two ends is 14 bases. The material sequenced was PBMCs. The sequence joins TRBV6-6 to TRBJ1-2, with TRBD1 perhaps the D gene, on 5 matching bases. This receptor was taken from a woman in her thirties in good health and CMV-seronegative. The DNA sequence reads TGTGCCAGCAGGCAAACAGCGGGGGACTATGGCTACACCTTC. This encodes CASRQTAGDYGYTF.